The present entry profiles one T cell receptor (beta chain) with its context. RNA totalling about 0.5 to 1 ug underwent reverse transcription with random hexamers. An immunoSEQ multiplex PCR amplified TCR beta CDR3 over 54 Vbeta and 13 Jbeta. TCRdb reanalysed the immunoSEQ multiplex PCR reads using MiXCR and keeps one entry per CDR3 protein. The sample yields about 150,000 distinct CDR3 sequences, just under 97% seen once. The multiple sclerosis controls were treatment-naive patients with relapsing-remitting disease that was stable or active. It was negative isolation that provided the CD8+ and CD4+ T cells, whereas TEMRA cells were enriched by FACS. With V trimmed by 6 bases and J by 4 bases, 5 bases remained unmatched. Per the germline V gene, CDR1 is MNHEY and CDR2 is SMNVEV (reference sequence). The CDR3 extends over 14 amino acids. The source of the sample is a study of CD8 T cells in Susac syndrome.

The origin of this receptor is a human donor with multiple sclerosis. This chain links TRBV27 with TRBJ2-1, with 8 positions matching TRBD2. The sequencing sample was made of CD8+ T cells from PBMCs. The CDR3 protein is CASSTGGPYNEQFF. The CDR3 nucleotides are TGTGCCAGCAGCACGGGGGGGCCATACAATGAGCAGTTCTTC.